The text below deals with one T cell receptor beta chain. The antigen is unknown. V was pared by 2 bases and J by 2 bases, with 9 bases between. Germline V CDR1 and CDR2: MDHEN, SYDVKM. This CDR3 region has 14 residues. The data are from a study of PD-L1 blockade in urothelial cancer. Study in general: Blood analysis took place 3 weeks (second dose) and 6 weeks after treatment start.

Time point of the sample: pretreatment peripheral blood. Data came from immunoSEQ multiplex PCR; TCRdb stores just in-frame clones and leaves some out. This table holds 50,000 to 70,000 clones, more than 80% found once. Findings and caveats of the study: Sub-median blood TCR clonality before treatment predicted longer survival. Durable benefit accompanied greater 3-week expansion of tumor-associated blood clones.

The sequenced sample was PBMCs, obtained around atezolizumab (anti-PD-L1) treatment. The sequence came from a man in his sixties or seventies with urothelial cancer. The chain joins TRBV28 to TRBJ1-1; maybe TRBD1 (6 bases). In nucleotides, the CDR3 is TGTGCCAGCAGTTTACAGGGGTCTAACACTGAAGCTTTCTTT. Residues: CASSLQGSNTEAFF.